This T cell receptor beta chain was observed in a study of T cell changes during pregnancy in multiple sclerosis. TCRdb's table, derived via immunoSEQ multiplex PCR, lists solely in-frame clones and lacks some. The repertoire holds 35,000 to 55,000 clones, 93% seen once, with 3% to 4.5% in the top ten. Germline-derived CDR1 and CDR2 are SEHNR and FQNEAQ (reference sequence). The CDR3 consists of 15 residues. Trimming removed 0 bases from V and 3 bases from J; junction bases left unmatched: 1. The genes are TRBV7-9 and TRBJ2-1, with 8 bases matching TRBD2. Material: CD8+ T cells from peripheral blood mononuclear cells, obtained after pregnancy. This sequence was found in a female donor with multiple sclerosis, enrolled in a pregnancy study. The CDR3 DNA reads TGTGCCAGCAGCTTAGCGCTAGCGGGCTACAATGAGCAGTTCTTC. Its translation: CASSLALAGYNEQFF. Drawing the rest from reference TRBV7-9 and TRBJ2-1, the complete variable domain is DTGVSQNPRHKITKRGQNVTFRCDPISEHNRLYWYRQTLGQGPEFLTYFQNEAQLEKSRLLSDRFSAERPKGSFSTLEIQRTEQGDSAMYLCASSLALAGYNEQFFGPGTRLTVL.